Listed below are T cell receptor delta chains from one sample, sequenced in a study of Vδ1+ human thymocytes. TCRdb called clones from the multiplex PCR reads again using CATT. Of about 54,000 delta-chain clones listed, 15% to 20% are singletons. The sample was Vdelta1+ gamma-delta thymocytes from the thymus. The receptors shown here come from a boy under three years old who had congenital heart surgery. Both conserved end residues are part of each CDR3. D genes are given only for firm matches. Clone size is shown for a subset of rows, as once, few, many or a class of expanded clone.

-	TRDV1	-	TRDJ1	CALGVFPREGYGKLIF	TGTGCTCTTGGGGTCTTCCCCCGTGAGGGATATGGTAAACTCATCTTT
TRDD3	TRDV3	-	TRDJ2	CAFTTIRRGILALTAQLFF	TGTGCCTTTACGACGATTAGGCGGGGGATACTCGCTTTGACAGCACAACTCTTCTTT
TRDD3	TRDV1	few	TRDJ1	CALGARAEFLLGGGYTDKLIF	TGTGCTCTTGGGGCCCGCGCCGAATTCCTTCTGGGGGGCGGATACACCGATAAACTCATCTTT
TRDD3	TRDV1	-	TRDJ1	CAVGEGLPWWGIPYTDKLIF	TGTGCTGTTGGGGAAGGCCTTCCGTGGTGGGGGATACCGTACACCGATAAACTCATCTTT
-	TRDV1	-	TRDJ1	CALGELRGGDLDKLIF	TGTGCTCTTGGGGAGCTACGAGGAGGGGATCTCGATAAACTCATCTTT
TRDD3	TRDV1	-	TRDJ1	CALGERYGPALGELYIDKLIF	TGTGCTCTTGGGGAACGGTACGGACCCGCACTGGGGGAATTGTACATCGATAAACTCATCTTT
TRDD3	TRDV1	few	TRDJ1	CALGPRPSSYLLGDKTDKLIF	TGTGCTCTTGGGCCCCGGCCTTCCTCCTACTTACTGGGGGATAAAACCGATAAACTCATCTTT
TRDD2	TRDV1	few	TRDJ1	CALGELACRLPTGAGTDKLIF	TGTGCTCTTGGGGAACTAGCTTGCCGTCTTCCTACGGGTGCTGGAACGGATAAACTCATCTTT
TRDD3	TRDV1	few	TRDJ1	CALGDLSRGIRDDTDKLIF	TGTGCTCTTGGGGACCTTTCCCGGGGGATACGTGATGACACCGATAAACTCATCTTT
TRDD3	TRDV1	-	TRDJ1	CALVGPLGEYTDKLIF	TGTGCTCTTGTGGGACCACTGGGGGAGTACACCGATAAACTCATCTTT
TRDD3	TRDV1	few	TRDJ1	CALGEHYRTGGSYTDKLIF	TGTGCTCTTGGGGAGCATTACCGTACTGGGGGATCTTATACCGATAAACTCATCTTT
TRDD3	TRDV1	-	TRDJ1	CALGAPGGPTFGWGISELIF	TGTGCTCTTGGGGCACCCGGGGGTCCTACGTTCGGCTGGGGGATAAGTGAACTCATCTTT
TRDD3	TRDV2	few	TRDJ1	CACDTELGDTRGCTDKLIF	TGTGCCTGTGACACCGAACTGGGGGATACCAGGGGGTGCACCGATAAACTCATCTTT
TRDD3	TRDV1	once	TRDJ1	CALGDPRRDTLVYTDKLIF	TGTGCTCTTGGGGACCCAAGAAGGGATACCCTCGTGTACACCGATAAACTCATCTTT
TRDD3	TRDV1	-	TRDJ1	CALGELDILGERIRSLDKLIF	TGTGCTCTTGGGGAACTCGACATACTGGGGGAGCGAATTCGGTCCCTGGATAAACTCATCTTT
TRDD2	TRDV1	few	TRDJ1	CALGEAPPSYGYWRGKLIF	TGTGCTCTTGGGGAAGCTCCACCTTCCTACGGATACTGGCGAGGTAAACTCATCTTT
TRDD3	TRDV1	few	TRDJ1	CALGELRHFGLLTGGYARNKLIF	TGTGCTCTTGGGGAACTTAGGCACTTCGGATTACTTACTGGGGGATACGCGCGGAATAAACTCATCTTT
TRDD3	TRDV1	-	TRDJ1	CALGGFPTGVLGDTRDDKLIF	TGTGCTCTTGGGGGCTTTCCTACAGGGGTACTGGGGGATACGCGAGACGATAAACTCATCTTT
-	TRDV1	-	TRDJ1	CALGEVGIDYTDKLIF	TGTGCTCTTGGGGAAGTTGGGATAGATTACACCGATAAACTCATCTTT
-	TRDV1	few	TRDJ1	CALGELPFPRSLWLDTDKLIF	TGTGCTCTTGGGGAACTCCCCTTCCCTCGCTCACTCTGGCTGGACACCGATAAACTCATCTTT
-	TRAV29/DV5	many	TRDJ1	CAASYLPGGPYTDKLIF	TGTGCAGCATCATACCTTCCTGGGGGCCCTTACACCGATAAACTCATCTTT
TRDD2	TRDV1	-	TRDJ1	CALGERSRRCSFLNCSDKLIF	TGTGCTCTTGGGGAACGCTCAAGGAGGTGTTCCTTCCTAAACTGCTCCGATAAACTCATCTTT
-	TRDV1	few	TRDJ1	CALGELSLLYTDKLIF	TGTGCTCTTGGGGAACTAAGTTTGCTGTACACCGATAAACTCATCTTT
-	TRDV1	-	TRDJ1	CALGELEGPTGDITDKLIF	TGTGCTCTTGGGGAACTAGAAGGTCCTACTGGGGATATAACCGATAAACTCATCTTT
-	TRDV1	-	TRDJ1	CALGNPARSYSLGVHLRTDKLIF	TGTGCTCTTGGGAATCCCGCCCGCTCCTACTCGCTGGGGGTCCACCTAAGGACCGATAAACTCATCTTT
-	TRDV1	-	TRDJ1	CALGELTFLYTDKLIF	TGTGCTCTTGGGGAACTGACCTTTCTGTACACCGATAAACTCATCTTT
TRDD3	TRDV1	-	TRDJ1	CALGDSFLPSIGGYPYTDKLIF	TGTGCTCTTGGGGACTCCTTTCTTCCCTCGATTGGGGGATACCCGTACACCGATAAACTCATCTTT
TRDD3	TRDV1	few	TRDJ1	CALGELEVPLATVLGDTSLIF	TGTGCTCTTGGGGAACTAGAAGTCCCCCTAGCCACCGTACTGGGGGATACAAGCCTCATCTTT
-	TRDV1	-	TRDJ1	CALGGNDLRTPAYTDKLIF	TGTGCTCTTGGGGGGAATGACCTACGGACCCCTGCTTACACCGATAAACTCATCTTT
-	TRDV1	few	TRDJ1	CALGEPRFPQYTDKLIF	TGTGCTCTTGGGGAACCCCGTTTCCCTCAATACACCGATAAACTCATCTTT
TRDD3	TRDV1	-	TRDJ1	CALGPELSYVRGYISTDKLIF	TGTGCTCTTGGGCCCGAACTTAGCTACGTTCGGGGATACATCTCCACCGATAAACTCATCTTT
-	TRDV1	few	TRDJ1	CALGDGAFPLTETDKLIF	TGTGCTCTTGGGGACGGGGCCTTTCCCCTTACTGAGACCGATAAACTCATCTTT
TRDD3	TRDV1	few	TRDJ1	CALGELPRPWGSPFLYTDKLIF	TGTGCTCTTGGGGAACTGCCTCGACCCTGGGGGTCACCATTTCTGTACACCGATAAACTCATCTTT
TRDD3	TRDV1	-	TRDJ1	CALGELVLGIRGYTDKLIF	TGTGCTCTTGGGGAACTAGTACTGGGGATCCGGGGGTACACCGATAAACTCATCTTT
-	TRDV1	few	TRDJ1	CALGAPILRIRGIVDTDKLIF	TGTGCTCTTGGGGCCCCTATCCTACGTATAAGGGGGATTGTTGACACCGATAAACTCATCTTT
-	TRDV1	-	TRDJ1	CALGELVKSTTYTDKLIF	TGTGCTCTTGGGGAACTCGTAAAATCGACGACGTACACCGATAAACTCATCTTT
-	TRDV1	-	TRDJ1	CALGEGAGVRNYTDKLIF	TGTGCTCTTGGGGAAGGGGCGGGAGTAAGGAACTACACCGATAAACTCATCTTT
TRDD3	TRDV1	few	TRDJ1	CALGVFPTLYWGIRSDKLIF	TGTGCTCTTGGGGTTTTTCCTACCTTGTACTGGGGGATACGGTCCGATAAACTCATCTTT
TRDD3	TRDV2	-	TRDJ1	CACDSPGGDTPDKLIF	TGTGCCTGTGACTCACCGGGGGGGGATACCCCCGATAAACTCATCTTT
-	TRDV1	-	TRDJ1	CALGNSPYTDKLIF	TGTGCTCTTGGGAATTCCCCTTACACCGATAAACTCATCTTT
TRDD3	TRDV1	few	TRDJ1	CALGEFASGPLGAPYTDKLIF	TGTGCTCTTGGGGAATTTGCGTCGGGGCCTCTGGGGGCCCCGTACACCGATAAACTCATCTTT
TRDD3	TRDV1	few	TRDJ1	CALGDPPLQYWGIRVFGKLIF	TGTGCTCTTGGGGATCCCCCCCTCCAGTACTGGGGGATACGCGTATTCGGTAAACTCATCTTT
TRDD3	TRDV1	-	TRDJ1	CALGDLRSYTAYGPGGIRVVGKLIF	TGTGCTCTTGGGGATCTACGTTCCTATACCGCCTATGGTCCTGGGGGGATACGCGTTGTTGGTAAACTCATCTTT